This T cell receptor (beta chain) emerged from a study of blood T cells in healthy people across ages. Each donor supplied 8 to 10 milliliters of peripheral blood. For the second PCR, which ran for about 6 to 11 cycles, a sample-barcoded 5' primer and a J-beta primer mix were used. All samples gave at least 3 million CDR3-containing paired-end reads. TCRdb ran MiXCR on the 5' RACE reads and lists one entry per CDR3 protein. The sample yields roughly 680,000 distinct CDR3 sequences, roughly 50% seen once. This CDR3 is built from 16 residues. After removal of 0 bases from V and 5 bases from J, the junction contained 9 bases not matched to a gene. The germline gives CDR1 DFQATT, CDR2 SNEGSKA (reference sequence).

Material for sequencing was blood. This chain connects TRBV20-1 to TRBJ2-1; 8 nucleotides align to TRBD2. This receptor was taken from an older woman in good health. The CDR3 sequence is CSARDYVAGLNNEQFF. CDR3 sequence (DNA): TGCAGTGCTAGAGATTATGTAGCGGGATTGAACAATGAGCAGTTCTTC.